The 2 T cell receptor beta chains presented below share a single source sample, sequenced in a study of control samples from healthy donors and cancer patients. Measured with immunoSEQ multiplex PCR; TCRdb has only the in-frame clones, and not every one. The sample totals 150,000 to 200,000 clones. Sequenced input: blood. Source of these receptors: a woman younger than 45 in good health.

V gene TRBV10-3 combines with J gene TRBJ1-3; TRBD1 matches 7 bases. Germline V gene sequence: CDR1 ENHRY, CDR2 SYGVKD. The CDR3 sequence is 15 residues long. V gave up 3 bases and J gave up 2 bases; unmatched junction bases: 4. Written as DNA, the CDR3 is TGTGCCATCAGTGAACAGGACAGGACTGGAAACACCATATATTTT. Translating gives CAISEQDRTGNTIYF.

The V call is TRBV4-1, the J call TRBJ1-3, with a weak D call TRBD1 (6 bases). Germline lookup yields CDR1 MGHRA and CDR2 YSYEKL. V lost 4 bases and J lost 0, with 19 bases in between. The CDR3 sequence is 18 residues long. The CDR3 loop is CASSLSSRTAISGNTIYF. CDR3 nucleotide sequence: TGCGCCAGCAGCCTATCTTCCAGGACAGCCATCTCTGGAAACACCATATATTTT.